These T cell receptor beta chains were read from a single sample in a study of beta chain features in type 1 diabetes. The assay was immunoSEQ multiplex PCR, and TCRdb's table has in-frame clones only and misses some. The sample has roughly 150,000 clones; approximately 8% are singletons. Sequenced: central memory CD4+ T cells from blood. Source of these receptors: a man aged 18 to 30 with type 1 diabetes. Each CDR3 is given with its conserved first and last residue. D genes are given only for firm matches. Clone size appears in some rows only: once, few, many, or a class for an expanded clone.

size | D | J | V | CDR3 | DNA
NA | TRBD2 | TRBJ2-1 | TRBV5-1 | CASTSGGAGNEQFF | TGCGCCAGCACCAGCGGGGGGGCGGGGAATGAGCAGTTCTTC
few | TRBD2 | TRBJ2-7 | TRBV19 | CASSGGLEVSYEQYF | TGTGCCAGTAGTGGGGGACTAGAGGTATCCTACGAGCAGTACTTC
many | TRBD1 | TRBJ2-5 | TRBV5-6 | CASSSGTGGETQYF | TGTGCCAGCAGCTCCGGGACAGGGGGGGAGACCCAGTACTTC
few | TRBD1 | TRBJ2-2 | TRBV7-9 | CAIRTKDRDPGELFF | TGTGCCATAAGGACGAAGGACAGGGACCCCGGGGAGCTGTTTTTT
NA | NA | TRBJ1-6 | TRBV2 | CASSVEGFNSPLHF | TGTGCCAGCAGCGTGGAGGGATTCAATTCACCCCTCCACTTT
NA | NA | TRBJ1-2 | TRBV19 | CATQFRDGYTF | TGTGCCACCCAATTCCGCGATGGCTACACCTTC
few | NA | TRBJ1-6 | TRBV9 | CASSDRGSSYNSPLHF | TGTGCCAGCAGCGATAGAGGAAGCTCCTATAATTCACCCCTCCACTTT
NA | NA | TRBJ2-6 | TRBV2 | CASSYSSGANVLTF | TGTGCCAGCAGTTATAGCTCTGGGGCCAACGTCCTGACTTTC
NA | NA | TRBJ2-3 | TRBV6-5 | CAIRAGPSTDTQYF | TGTGCCATCAGAGCGGGCCCTAGCACAGATACGCAGTATTTT
few | NA | TRBJ2-7 | TRBV7-8 | CASRRDSYEQYF | TGTGCCAGCAGGAGGGATTCCTACGAGCAGTACTTC
NA | NA | TRBJ2-3 | TRBV5-8 | CAAGPSRDTQYF | TGTGCCGCGGGACCTTCCCGAGATACGCAGTATTTT
NA | NA | TRBJ2-7 | TRBV6-5 | CASRRQVGEQYF | TGTGCCAGCAGACGACAGGTGGGCGAGCAGTACTTC
few | TRBD1 | TRBJ1-2 | TRBV9 | CASSRKNLTGEVNYGYTF | TGTGCCAGCAGCCGTAAGAACCTGACAGGGGAAGTCAACTATGGCTACACCTTC
NA | TRBD1 | TRBJ2-3 | TRBV5-4 | CASSREQGAVSGTQYF | TGTGCCAGCAGCCGAGAACAGGGGGCTGTTAGTGGCACGCAGTATTTT
NA | TRBD1 | TRBJ1-1 | TRBV9 | CASSGMTGGDTEAFF | TGTGCCAGCAGCGGAATGACAGGGGGGGACACTGAAGCTTTCTTT
many | TRBD2 | TRBJ2-1 | TRBV9 | CASSARKGLGLEQFF | TGTGCCAGCAGCGCGAGGAAGGGACTAGGGTTGGAGCAGTTCTTC
NA | TRBD2 | TRBJ2-1 | TRBV6-5 | CASSYWLAGKNNEQFF | TGTGCCAGCAGTTATTGGCTAGCGGGCAAGAACAATGAGCAGTTCTTC
few | NA | TRBJ2-5 | TRBV28 | CASSFSGSLVTQYF | TGTGCCAGCAGTTTCAGTGGCTCGTTGGTGACCCAGTACTTC
few | TRBD1 | TRBJ2-7 | TRBV27 | CASRRGQGYEQYF | TGTGCCAGCAGACGGGGACAGGGCTACGAGCAGTACTTC
NA | NA | TRBJ1-2 | TRBV7-8 | CASSLSQGLGYTF | TGTGCCAGCAGCTTATCGCAGGGGTTAGGCTACACCTTC
few | NA | TRBJ2-2 | TRBV20-1 | CSASVSGELFF | TGCAGTGCTAGCGTTAGCGGGGAGCTGTTTTTT
few | TRBD2 | TRBJ2-7 | TRBV7-2 | CASSSISGSGYEQYF | TGTGCCAGCAGCTCCATTAGCGGGAGTGGGTACGAGCAGTACTTC
few | NA | TRBJ2-5 | TRBV11-2 | CASSLLETQYF | TGTGCCAGCAGCTTACTGGAGACCCAGTACTTC
few | NA | TRBJ2-5 | TRBV18 | CASSPGLSQETQYF | TGTGCCAGCTCACCAGGACTATCCCAAGAGACCCAGTACTTC
NA | TRBD2 | TRBJ2-3 | TRBV5-1 | CASRRTSLTDTQYF | TGCGCCAGCAGGCGGACTAGCCTCACAGATACGCAGTATTTT
NA | NA | TRBJ1-2 | TRBV30 | CAWGVGRGEVFRAGGYGYTF | TGTGCCTGGGGGGTGGGCAGGGGAGAGGTCTTCAGGGCCGGCGGCTATGGCTACACCTTC
few | NA | TRBJ1-1 | TRBV6-6 | CASSYNGQNTEAFF | TGTGCCAGCAGTTACAACGGACAGAACACTGAAGCTTTCTTT
NA | NA | TRBJ2-2 | TRBV2 | CASSVGHYTGELFF | TGTGCCAGCAGTGTTGGACATTACACCGGGGAGCTGTTTTTT
few | TRBD2 | TRBJ2-1 | TRBV5-1 | CASSLRGASGTNEQFF | TGCGCCAGCAGCCTCAGGGGGGCTAGCGGGACCAATGAGCAGTTCTTC
NA | TRBD2 | TRBJ2-1 | TRBV7-9 | CASSLDGGRADEQFF | TGTGCCAGCAGCTTAGATGGCGGGAGGGCAGATGAGCAGTTCTTC
few | NA | TRBJ1-5 | TRBV7-9 | CASSLSFQPQHF | TGTGCCAGCAGCTTATCCTTTCAGCCCCAGCATTTT
few | NA | TRBJ2-5 | TRBV6-6 | CASSITRDTVLKTQYF | TGTGCCAGCAGTATTACCCGGGACACGGTTTTGAAGACCCAGTACTTC
few | NA | TRBJ2-5 | TRBV5-1 | CASSLVRGVGETQYF | TGCGCCAGCAGCTTGGTACGCGGGGTAGGAGAGACCCAGTACTTC
many | TRBD1 | TRBJ2-7 | TRBV29-1 | CSVAYRDRGIHEQYF | TGCAGCGTAGCTTACCGGGACAGGGGGATACACGAGCAGTACTTC
NA | NA | TRBJ2-5 | TRBV2 | CASREREETQYF | TGTGCCAGCAGGGAGAGGGAAGAGACCCAGTACTTC
few | NA | TRBJ1-1 | TRBV20-1 | CSARDYSEAFF | TGCAGTGCTAGAGATTACAGTGAAGCTTTCTTT
NA | NA | TRBJ1-3 | TRBV7-9 | CASSLAGGLGNTIYF | TGTGCCAGCAGCTTAGCCGGGGGACTTGGAAACACCATATATTTT
NA | NA | TRBJ1-2 | TRBV28 | CASSPGQNGYTF | TGTGCCAGCAGCCCCGGACAGAATGGCTACACCTTC
NA | TRBD1 | TRBJ2-5 | TRBV18 | CASQGAIRQETQYF | TGTGCCAGCCAGGGGGCGATTCGTCAAGAGACCCAGTACTTC
few | NA | TRBJ2-6 | TRBV27 | CASSPPQRSGANVLTF | TGTGCCAGCAGTCCGCCTCAGCGCTCTGGGGCCAACGTCCTGACTTTC
few | NA | TRBJ2-5 | TRBV9 | CASSVDGEETQYF | TGTGCCAGCAGCGTAGACGGGGAAGAGACCCAGTACTTC
few | TRBD2 | TRBJ2-2 | TRBV9 | CASSVDSGYTGELFF | TGTGCCAGCAGCGTAGATAGCGGGTACACCGGGGAGCTGTTTTTT
few | NA | TRBJ1-2 | TRBV6-6 | CASSYSAYGYTF | TGTGCCAGCAGTTACTCAGCCTATGGCTACACCTTC
few | NA | TRBJ2-4 | TRBV5-4 | CASSLNGERIQYF | TGTGCCAGCAGCTTGAACGGGGAGCGGATTCAGTACTTC
NA | NA | TRBJ1-6 | TRBV5-1 | CASSLEQGGRSPLHF | TGCGCCAGCAGCTTGGAGCAGGGTGGTAGATCACCCCTCCACTTT
NA | TRBD2 | TRBJ2-7 | TRBV5-1 | CASSPRGLAGGHEQYF | TGCGCCAGCAGCCCTAGGGGACTAGCGGGAGGCCACGAGCAGTACTTC
few | TRBD2 | TRBJ2-2 | TRBV7-2 | CASQYGGLAGTGELFF | TGTGCCAGCCAATACGGGGGACTAGCGGGAACCGGGGAGCTGTTTTTT
few | TRBD1 | TRBJ1-2 | TRBV2 | CASRPYWETGGNYGYTF | TGTGCCAGCCGACCCTATTGGGAGACAGGGGGGAACTATGGCTACACCTTC
few | TRBD1 | TRBJ1-1 | TRBV5-1 | CASSLGQGVWNTEAFF | TGCGCCAGCAGCTTGGGACAGGGGGTCTGGAACACTGAAGCTTTCTTT
NA | TRBD2 | TRBJ2-6 | TRBV19 | CATTVSGGAAGANVLTF | TGTGCCACCACCGTATCGGGGGGAGCGGCTGGGGCCAACGTCCTGACTTTC
NA | TRBD2 | TRBJ2-7 | TRBV6-1 | CASIRTSGGNEQYF | TGTGCCAGCATCCGGACTAGCGGGGGAAACGAGCAGTACTTC
few | NA | TRBJ2-7 | TRBV28 | CASSLSGYEQYF | TGTGCCAGCAGTTTATCAGGCTACGAGCAGTACTTC
many | TRBD1 | TRBJ2-1 | TRBV5-1 | CASRKTGGFSDEQFF | TGCGCCAGCAGGAAAACAGGGGGCTTTTCGGATGAGCAGTTCTTC